This T cell receptor (beta chain) was obtained from a study of cytomegalovirus exposure and HLA in healthy donors. This PCR relied on a set of 60 Vbeta primers and 13 Jbeta primers. The protocol was immunoSEQ multiplex PCR, while the TCRdb copy is restricted to in-frame clones and leaves out a portion. The sample lists under 150,000 clones, around 83% seen once, with under 3.5% in the top ten. Germline assignment: CDR1 SGHDT and CDR2 YYEEEE. The V end lost 1 base, the J end lost 0 bases, and 5 bases lay between the germline ends. The CDR3 consists of 14 residues. This TCR was recovered from a man aged 45-65 years in good health and CMV-seronegative. This chain uses TRBV5-6 with TRBJ2-4, with D unclear. Sequencing was carried out using PBMCs. As DNA, the CDR3 is TGTGCCAGCAGCTTGCAGGTAGCCAAAAACATTCAGTACTTC. Residues: CASSLQVAKNIQYF. Full variable domain (missing parts from reference TRBV5-6 and TRBJ2-4): DAGVTQSPTHLIKTRGQQVTLRCSPKSGHDTVSWYQQALGQGPQFIFQYYEEEERQRGNFPDRFSGHQFPNYSSELNVNALLLGDSALYLCASSLQVAKNIQYFGAGTRLSVL.